A single TCR beta chain is shown here with its context. The source of the sample is a study of blood T cell repertoires in COVID-19. Turning to the study itself: Samples of COVID-19 (acute and convalescent) were obtained from the United States, Italy and Spain. PBMCs, B-cell-depleted T cells, or T cells were the source of the cDNA or gDNA that made up the material.

Germline CDR1 and CDR2: SGHNT and YENEEA. V dropped 6 bases and J dropped 0 bases, with 8 bases sitting between them. This CDR3 region has 13 residues. As handled by the study authors: Reference gene primer amplification yielded estimated nucleated cell counts. Produced via immunoSEQ multiplex PCR; TCRdb's table is partial and in-frame only. Clone size and V and J calls were adopted from that table, with D and trimming inferred from the DNA. The table records some 220,000 clones, roughly 82% of them present only once. V and J are TRBV11-3 and TRBJ1-1; a weak D match, TRBD1 (5 bases). This sequence originates from a man aged 50 or older with active or convalescent COVID-19. Input material: peripheral blood. In DNA form, the CDR3 reads TGTGCCAGCAGTCGACAGTTGAACACTGAAGCTTTCTTT. It encodes CASSRQLNTEAFF.